This T cell receptor (beta chain) derives from a study of cytomegalovirus exposure and HLA in healthy donors. The PCR contained 60 Vbeta and 13 Jbeta primers. TCRdb's table, derived via immunoSEQ multiplex PCR, lists solely in-frame clones and lacks some. The sample shows around 150,000 clones, roughly three quarters of them seen only once. Germline CDR1 SGDLS, CDR2 YYNGEE. This CDR3 is 14 amino acids long. The V gene lost 4 bases and the J gene lost 3 bases, with 11 bases spanning the gap. Broader study findings: In a later analysis, the majority of CMV-associated beta chains seemingly showed HLA restriction. The study had only CMV serostatus as immune exposure information.

With regard to this clone: Its target is not known.

The clonotype originates from a man aged 60 to 69 in good health and CMV-seronegative. The material sequenced was PBMCs. The chain joins TRBV9 to TRBJ2-1; weak D call: TRBD2 (6 bases). CDR3 sequence reads: CASSPASVYNEQFF. The CDR3 DNA sequence: TGTGCCAGCAGCCCAGCTAGCGTCTACAATGAGCAGTTCTTC.